This T cell receptor beta chain is drawn from a study of T-cell reconstitution after alpha-beta-depleted transplantation in children. Notes on this clonotype: Its matching antigen is unknown.

Unique molecular identifiers tagged the TCRbeta library. TCRdb fed the PCR reads into MiXCR, producing one record per CDR3 protein. The data hold fewer than 700,000 distinct CDR3 sequences, with over 10% observed a single time. There are 17 residues in the CDR3. Overall study findings and caveats: At around two months after transplant, the alpha-beta T cells were reportedly derived from several hundred expanded clones that came from non-depleted graft cells. The high TCRbeta diversity at day 60 in some patients came from surviving recipient T cells and thymic progenitors. T-cell counts and diversity were attributed mostly to newly produced T cells one year after transplant.

The source material was PBMCs, mostly from graft donor cells, sampled 360 days after TCRalphabeta/CD19-depleted stem cell transplant. The TCR was taken from a male patient younger than 18 who had a stem cell transplant for acute myeloid leukemia, so the T cells may come from the graft donor. The genes are TRBV21-1 and TRBJ2-7; the D call of TRBD2 is as the table states it, not checked on the DNA. TRBV21-1 has pseudogene status. CDR3 sequence reads: CASSRWTISGCSYEQYF. The CDR3 nucleotides read TGTGCCAGCAGCAGATGGACGATTAGCGGGTGCTCCTACGAGCAGTACTTC.